This T cell receptor beta chain was documented in a study of blood T cell repertoires in COVID-19. Overall study context: There were acute and convalescent COVID-19 samples, and they came from the United States, Italy and Spain. Nucleic acid was either cDNA or gDNA, and it came from T cells, B-cell-depleted T cells, or PBMCs.

In the authors' workflow: Reference gene primer amplification gave nucleated cell count estimates. TCRdb keeps only in-frame clones here, not all; method: immunoSEQ multiplex PCR. V, J and clone size are taken as reported in that table, and D and trimming were inferred from the DNA itself. The table lists roughly 280,000 clones, roughly 86% of them singletons. The V gene lost 4 bases and the J gene lost 7 bases, with 16 bases spanning the gap. The CDR3 spans 13 residues. The germline CDR1 and CDR2 sequences are GTSNPN and SVGIG (reference sequence). The TCR sequence derives from a man between 18 and 35 years old with active or convalescent COVID-19. The J gene is TRBJ1-2, the V gene TRBV30; tentative D call: TRBD1 (5 bases). Material: peripheral blood. The CDR3 coding sequence is TGTGCCTGGACCCAGCAGGGTCTCCCTGGCTACACCTTC. It codes for CAWTQQGLPGYTF.